Reported below is one T cell receptor (beta chain). This entry is derived from a study of blood T cell repertoires in COVID-19. About the research overall: COVID-19 samples from acute and convalescent phases originated in the United States, Italy and Spain. PBMCs, B-cell-depleted T cells, or T cells provided the cDNA or gDNA that made up the material.

Under the authors' procedure: Scientists estimated how many nucleated cells there were by amplifying reference gene primers. Assay: immunoSEQ multiplex PCR; the TCRdb copy retains only in-frame clones and omits some. From that table come the V and J calls and clone size; the DNA was used to work out D and trimming. The sample lists 120,000 to 150,000 clones; about 82% were seen once. Germline V gene data show CDR1 as MNHEY and CDR2 as SMNVEV (reference sequence). Trimming left V 8 bases short and J 3 bases short, with 13 bases between. The CDR3 sequence is 13 residues long. Sequenced input: peripheral blood. This sequence was found in a woman in her thirties or forties with active or convalescent COVID-19. This chain uses TRBV27 with TRBJ1-1; D is perhaps TRBD1 (5 bases). DNA of the CDR3: TGTGCCAGCTCATGGGGCAGAGACACTGAAGCTTTCTTT. It is translated as CASSWGRDTEAFF.